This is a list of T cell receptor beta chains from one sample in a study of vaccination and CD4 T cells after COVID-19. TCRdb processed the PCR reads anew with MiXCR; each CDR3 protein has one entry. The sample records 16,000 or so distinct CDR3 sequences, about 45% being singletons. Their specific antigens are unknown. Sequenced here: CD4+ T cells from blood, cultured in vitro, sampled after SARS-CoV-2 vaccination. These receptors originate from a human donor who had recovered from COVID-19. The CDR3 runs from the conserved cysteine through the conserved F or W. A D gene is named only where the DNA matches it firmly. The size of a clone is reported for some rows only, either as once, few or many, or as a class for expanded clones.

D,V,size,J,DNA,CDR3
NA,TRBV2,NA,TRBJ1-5,TGTGCCAGCAGTGTAGGTCAGCCCCAGCATTTT,CASSVGQPQHF
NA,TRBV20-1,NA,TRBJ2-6,TGCAGTGCTAGAGATAACCCATCAGGGAGCGGGGCCAACGTCCTGACTTTC,CSARDNPSGSGANVLTF
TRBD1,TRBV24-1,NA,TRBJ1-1,TGTGCCACCTCTTTAGGAAGGGGGCGGAGGACTGAAGCTTTCTTT,CATSLGRGRRTEAFF
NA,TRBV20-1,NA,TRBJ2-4,TGCAGTGCTAGAGAACAGACTCAAGCCAAAAACATTCAGTACTTC,CSAREQTQAKNIQYF
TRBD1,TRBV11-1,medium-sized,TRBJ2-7,TGTGCCAGCAGCGGACAGGGACGAGAGCAGTACTTC,CASSGQGREQYF
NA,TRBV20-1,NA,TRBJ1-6,TGCAGTGCCAGAGACAGCGCAGATTCACCCCTCCACTTT,CSARDSADSPLHF
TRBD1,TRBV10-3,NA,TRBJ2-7,TGTGCCATCAGGGGGTCGCTTTTTCCGGGACAGGGATCCTACGAGCAGTACTTC,CAIRGSLFPGQGSYEQYF
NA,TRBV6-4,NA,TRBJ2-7,TGTGCCAGCAGTGATAGGCCGGAAGGGGTCCCCTTCGAGCAGTACTTC,CASSDRPEGVPFEQYF
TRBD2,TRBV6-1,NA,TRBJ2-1,TGTGCCAGTCGAGCGGGAGGGCGCTACAATGAGCAGTTCTTC,CASRAGGRYNEQFF
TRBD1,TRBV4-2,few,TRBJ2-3,TGTGCCAGCAGCCAAGACAGGGGGAGCACAGATACGCAGTATTTT,CASSQDRGSTDTQYF
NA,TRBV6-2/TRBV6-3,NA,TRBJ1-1,TGTGCCAGCAGTTACGCGGAGAACACTGAAGCTTTCTTT,CASSYAENTEAFF
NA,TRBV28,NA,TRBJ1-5,TGTGCCAGCACCTGGCAAATGAATAGCAATCAGCCCCAGCATTTT,CASTWQMNSNQPQHF
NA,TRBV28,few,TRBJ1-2,TGTGCCAGCAGTTCCACAGGGCTACAGGGCTACACCTTC,CASSSTGLQGYTF
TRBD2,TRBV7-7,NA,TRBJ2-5,TGTGCTAGCAGCTTAGCGGGAGGACTGGGAGAGACCCAGTACTTC,CASSLAGGLGETQYF
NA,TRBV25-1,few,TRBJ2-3,TGTGCCAGCAGTCTGAGCGGTAGTGGCACAGATACGCAGTATTTT,CASSLSGSGTDTQYF
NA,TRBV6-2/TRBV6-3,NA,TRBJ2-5,TGTGCCAGCAGCCGCCAGGACAGACGTCAAGAGACCCAGTACTTC,CASSRQDRRQETQYF
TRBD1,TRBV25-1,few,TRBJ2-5,TGTGCCAGCAGTACCGTGGACAGGGATTACCAAGAGACCCAGTACTTC,CASSTVDRDYQETQYF
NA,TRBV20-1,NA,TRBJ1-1,TGCAGTGCTATAGGTAGGGTTCGGGGTGAAGCTTTCTTT,CSAIGRVRGEAFF
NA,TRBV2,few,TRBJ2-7,TGTGCCAGCACGGTCGTGGGATCTGGCGAGCAGTACTTC,CASTVVGSGEQYF
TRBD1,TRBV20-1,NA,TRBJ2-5,TGCAGTGCTGCGGCTGGACAGGGTAGAGAGACCCAGTACTTC,CSAAAGQGRETQYF
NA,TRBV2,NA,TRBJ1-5,TGTGCCGGCAGAAGAGGCAGGGATCAGCCCCAGCATTTT,CAGRRGRDQPQHF
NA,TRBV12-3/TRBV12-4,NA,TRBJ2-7,TGTGCCAGCAGTCAGGACATTATATCGTCGGAGCAGTACTTC,CASSQDIISSEQYF
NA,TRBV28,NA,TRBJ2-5,TGTGCCAGCAGTTTATGGACAGTAGGATCGAAAGAGACCCAGTACTTC,CASSLWTVGSKETQYF
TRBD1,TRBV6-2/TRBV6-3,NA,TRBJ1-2,TGTGCCAGCAGCCCCTGGGGACAGCGAAACTATGGCTACACCTTC,CASSPWGQRNYGYTF
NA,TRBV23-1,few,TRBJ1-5,TGCGCCAGCAGTCCCCTGACAGGCTCCTCGTCCATAGATAGCAATCAGCCCCAGCATTTT,CASSPLTGSSSIDSNQPQHF
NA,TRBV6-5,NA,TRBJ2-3,TGTGCCAGCAGTTACTCGATTAGCGGATATAGCACAGATACGCAGTATTTT,CASSYSISGYSTDTQYF
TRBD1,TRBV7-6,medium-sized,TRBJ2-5,TGTGCCAGCAGCCCCCGGACAGGGGGCGCGGAGACCCAGTACTTC,CASSPRTGGAETQYF
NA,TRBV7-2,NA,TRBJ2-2,TGTGCCAGCAGCTTATGGGGGAGAGACACCGGGGAGCTGTTTTTT,CASSLWGRDTGELFF
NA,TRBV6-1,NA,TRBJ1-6,TGTGCCAGCAGAACGGGGACAAGCTCCTATAATTCACCCCTCCACTTT,CASRTGTSSYNSPLHF
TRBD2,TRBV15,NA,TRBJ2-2,TGTGCCACCAGCAGACAATCTTCACTAGCGGGACGTAACACCGGGGAGCTGTTTTTT,CATSRQSSLAGRNTGELFF
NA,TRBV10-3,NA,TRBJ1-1,TGTGCCATCAGGCGGGGTTCCCTTAACGATTATAACACTGAAGCTTTCTTT,CAIRRGSLNDYNTEAFF
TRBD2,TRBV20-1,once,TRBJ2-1,TGCAGTGCTAGAGAACCTTTAGCGGGAGAAGATGAGCAGTTCTTC,CSAREPLAGEDEQFF
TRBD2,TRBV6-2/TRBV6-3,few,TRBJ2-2,TGTGCCAGCAGGCGACTAGCTCTGCCCGGGGAGCTGTTTTTT,CASRRLALPGELFF
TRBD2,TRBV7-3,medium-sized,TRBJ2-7,TGTGCCAGCAGCTTAAATAGCGGGAGCGAGCAGTACTTC,CASSLNSGSEQYF
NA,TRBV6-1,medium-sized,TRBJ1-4,TGTGCCAGCAGTCCTTGGGGGGGTGCCTCAGAAAAACTGTTTTTT,CASSPWGGASEKLFF
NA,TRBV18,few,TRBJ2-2,TGTGCCAGCTCACCAGGTTCTGGGAGACAGTCGAACACCGGGGAGCTGTTTTTT,CASSPGSGRQSNTGELFF
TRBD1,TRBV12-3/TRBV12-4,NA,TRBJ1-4,TGTGCCAGCAGGAACACCGGGACAGGGGATGAAAAACTGTTTTTT,CASRNTGTGDEKLFF
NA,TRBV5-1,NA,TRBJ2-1,TGCGCCAGCAGCTTGGCGGGAGTGGTCTATGAGCAGTTCTTC,CASSLAGVVYEQFF
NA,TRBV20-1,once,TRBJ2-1,TGCAGTGCTAGTTTAGTAGGGGAGGCCAATGAGCAGTTCTTC,CSASLVGEANEQFF
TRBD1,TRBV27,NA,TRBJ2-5,TGTGCCAGCAGCCCTACAGGGGGCGTGGAGACCCAGTACTTC,CASSPTGGVETQYF
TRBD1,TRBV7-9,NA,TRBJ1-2,TGTGCCAGCGGACAGGGGTTTCTCTCTAACTATGGCTACACCTTC,CASGQGFLSNYGYTF
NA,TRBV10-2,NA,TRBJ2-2,TGCGCCAGCAGCCCTAGTGTGAACGGGGAGCTGTTTTTT,CASSPSVNGELFF